The next 21 T cell receptor beta chains were all read from a single sample in a study of identical twins. MiXCR, applied by TCRdb to the 5' RACE reads, yields one record per CDR3 protein. Of over 200,000 distinct CDR3 sequences listed, around 10% are singletons. The sequenced material came from memory (CD45RO+) T cells sorted from blood. Source of these receptors: a woman aged 18-29 years in good health.

V usage is TRBV20-1 and J usage is TRBJ2-1; D is undetermined. There are 12 residues in the CDR3. V dropped 3 bases and J dropped 5 bases, with 8 bases sitting between them. Germline V CDR1 and CDR2: DFQATT, SNEGSKA (reference sequence). The CDR3 protein is CSARLENNEQFF. In DNA form, the CDR3 reads TGCAGTGCTAGGCTCGAGAACAATGAGCAGTTCTTC.

This clonotype was counted a few times. The genes are TRBV2 and TRBJ1-4, with 7 nucleotides matching TRBD1. J lost 8 bases, V lost 8 bases, and 5 bases had no gene match. Looked up from germline, CDR1 is SNHLY and CDR2 is FYNNEI. This CDR3 has 12 amino acids. The CDR3 nucleotides read TGTGCCAGCGGGACAGATCCGGAAAAACTGTTTTTT. This encodes CASGTDPEKLFF.

This clonotype appeared a few times. The V call is TRBV4-3, the J call TRBJ2-7; no definite D call. Germline V gene data show CDR1 as LGHNA and CDR2 as YSLEER. V was shortened by 0 bases and J by 3 bases, with 12 bases between the two germline ends. The CDR3 covers 15 residues. This CDR3 reads CASSQDWKRFYEQYF. DNA of the CDR3: TGCGCCAGCAGCCAAGATTGGAAAAGATTCTACGAGCAGTACTTC.

The table lists this clonotype with many counts. The J gene is TRBJ2-1, the V gene TRBV5-1; D is possibly TRBD1 (6 bases). The CDR3 is made up of 15 amino acids. Trimming removed 2 bases at V and 0 bases at J, with 9 bases between. Per the germline V gene, CDR1 is SGHRS and CDR2 is YFSETQ. CDR3 residues: CASSLTGSSYNEQFF. CDR3 bases: TGCGCCAGCAGCTTAACAGGGAGCTCCTACAATGAGCAGTTCTTC. Combining the CDR3 with reference TRBV5-1 and TRBJ2-1 gives the whole variable domain KAGVTQTPRYLIKTRGQQVTLSCSPISGHRSVSWYQQTPGQGLQFLFEYFSETQRNKGNFPGRFSGRQFSNSRSEMNVSTLELGDSALYLCASSLTGSSYNEQFFGPGTRLTVL.

This clonotype was counted ten times or more. The rearrangement joins TRBV5-1 to TRBJ1-1, with 8 bases fitting TRBD1. Germline values: CDR1 SGHRS, CDR2 YFSETQ. The V segment lost 3 bases and the J segment 0 bases; nucleotides outside the gene matches: 1. This CDR3 is 14 amino acids long. The CDR3 nucleotides read TGCGCCAGCAGCTGGACAGGGATGAACACTGAAGCTTTCTTT. Protein sequence: CASSWTGMNTEAFF.

This chain uses TRBV28 with TRBJ1-3, with TRBD1 matching 8 bases. The junction had 8 bases not matched to a gene; V was cut back by 6 bases and J by 4 bases. This CDR3 has 15 amino acids. Germline lookup yields CDR1 MDHEN and CDR2 SYDVKM. The chain's CDR3 is CASSPQGARGNTIYF. CDR3 DNA: TGTGCCAGCAGCCCTCAGGGGGCGCGCGGAAACACCATATATTTT.

This clonotype showed up just a few times. The chain has TRBV24-1 and TRBJ2-5; TRBD1 is a possible D gene (6 bases). V was cut by 4 bases and J by 4 bases, with 15 bases left in between. From germline, CDR1 is KGHDR and CDR2 SFDVKD. The CDR3 loop spans 15 amino acids. The CDR3 DNA sequence: TGTGCCACCAGTGACCCTATGGGGGCCGGAGAGACCCAGTACTTC. Translated, it gives CATSDPMGAGETQYF.

The chain has TRBV3-1 and TRBJ2-3; the match to TRBD2 covers 11 bases. V lost 3 bases to trimming and J lost 0 bases; unmatched junction nucleotides: 5. Per germline, CDR1 LGHDT and CDR2 YNNKEL (reference sequence). CDR3 length: 17 amino acids. CDR3 nucleotide sequence: TGTGCCAGCAGCCACGGACTAGCGGGTAGAAGCACAGATACGCAGTATTTT. This codes for CASSHGLAGRSTDTQYF.

There are many counts of this clonotype. The rearrangement uses TRBV7-3 and TRBJ2-1; D not resolved. CDR3 size: 17 residues. V was trimmed by 0 bases and J by 9 bases, leaving 21 bases between them. CDR1 SGHTA and CDR2 FQGTGA come from the germline V gene. DNA for the CDR3: TGTGCCAGCAGCTTAACGATGGGTGGAATTGGGGTGGGTGAGCAGTTCTTC. Translation: CASSLTMGGIGVGEQFF.

The V and J genes are TRBV12-3 or TRBV12-4 and TRBJ2-1; D is unclear. V was pared by 0 bases and J by 9 bases, with 12 bases between. This CDR3 spans 14 amino acids. CDR3 residues: CASSLARHLGEQFF. The CDR3 bases are TGTGCCAGCAGTTTAGCGCGGCATCTAGGTGAGCAGTTCTTC.

The chain joins TRBV5-6 to TRBJ2-4, with D possibly being TRBD1 (5 bases). Germline-derived CDR1 and CDR2 are SGHDT and YYEEEE. Trimming cost V 1 base and J 9 bases, with 11 bases left between them. CDR3 length equals 13 residues. The CDR3 DNA follows: TGTGCCAGCAGCTTGACGGACCAGGGCATTCAGTACTTC. It encodes CASSLTDQGIQYF.

V and J are TRBV5-1 and TRBJ2-3; TRBD2 matches at 8 bases. CDR1 and CDR2 from the germline V gene are SGHRS and YFSETQ. CDR3 length: 15 residues. Trimming at V came to 1 base and at J to 6 bases, leaving 7 bases not matched to a gene. The CDR3 DNA reads TGCGCCAGCAGCTTGAGACGGGGGGGGGACGATACGCAGTATTTT. Amino acid sequence: CASSLRRGGDDTQYF.

This clonotype was counted many times. The V call is TRBV7-3, the J call TRBJ2-1, with 7 positions matching TRBD1. The J segment lost 6 bases and the V segment lost 1 base, leaving 9 bases of the junction unmatched. The CDR3 has 16 residues. In germline, CDR1 is SGHTA, CDR2 FQGTGA. The CDR3 sequence: CASSLKGGAGGNEQFF. CDR3 in DNA: TGTGCCAGCAGCTTAAAGGGTGGGGCAGGGGGCAATGAGCAGTTCTTC.

The chain employs TRBV20-1 and TRBJ2-1, with unresolved D. V was trimmed by 1 base and J by 7 bases, leaving 11 bases between them. Germline CDR1 reads DFQATT; CDR2 reads SNEGSKA (reference sequence). CDR3 size: 13 residues. CDR3 bases: TGCAGTGCTAGAGTTGGGTGGAAGAATGAGCAGTTCTTC. Translation: CSARVGWKNEQFF.

The V and J genes are TRBV10-3 and TRBJ2-3, with D tentatively TRBD1 or TRBD2 (7 bases each). Trimming removed 6 bases from V and 2 bases from J, with 15 bases in between. The CDR3 length is 15 residues. Looked up from germline, CDR1 is ENHRY and CDR2 is SYGVKD. CDR3 DNA: TGTGCCATCAGCGGAGCGGGACAGAACACAGATACGCAGTATTTT. This translates into CAISGAGQNTDTQYF.

Ten or more counts support this clonotype. The V and J genes are TRBV29-1 and TRBJ2-1, with a weak D call TRBD1 (6 bases). The V and J ends lost 7 bases and 5 bases respectively, with 15 bases between them. The CDR3 consists of 13 residues. Per germline, CDR1 SQVTM and CDR2 ANQGSEA. The CDR3 protein is CSGRRGSNNEQFF. The DNA of the CDR3 is TGCAGCGGCCGTAGGGGGTCGAACAATGAGCAGTTCTTC.

This clonotype was counted ten times or more. V and J are TRBV3-1 and TRBJ2-7; the D is unclear. The CDR3 spans 11 residues. Trimming removed 5 bases from V and 7 bases from J, with 9 bases in between. Looked up from germline, CDR1 is LGHDT and CDR2 is YNNKEL (reference sequence). CDR3 sequence (DNA): TGTGCCAGCAGCTTGCACGGAGAGCAGTACTTC. The encoded protein is CASSLHGEQYF.

This clonotype has just a few counts. The V call is TRBV20-1, the J call TRBJ2-5; D is unresolved. In germline, CDR1 is DFQATT, CDR2 SNEGSKA (reference sequence). The CDR3 totals 13 residues. The V end was cut by 0 bases, the J end by 2 bases, with 7 bases between. CDR3 in DNA: TGCAGTGCTAGAGATCACAGACAAGAGACCCAGTACTTC. Amino acid sequence: CSARDHRQETQYF.

The V gene is TRBV30, the J gene TRBJ2-4, with D possibly matching TRBD2 (6 bases). V shed 4 bases and J shed 3 bases, with 16 bases lying between them. The CDR3 is 15 residues long. Germline V gene lookup returns CDR1 GTSNPN and CDR2 SVGIG (reference sequence). CDR3 protein: CAWTEVGSGKNIQYF. The CDR3 bases are TGTGCCTGGACAGAGGTCGGGAGCGGCAAAAACATTCAGTACTTC.

This clonotype was counted a few times. This chain uses TRBV10-3 with TRBJ2-1; 13 nucleotides line up with TRBD2. V trimming: 8 bases; J trimming: 7 bases; junction bases outside the gene matches: 2. Per the germline V gene, CDR1 is ENHRY and CDR2 is SYGVKD. The CDR3 length is 13 residues. This chain's CDR3 is CAIAGLAGNEQFF. The CDR3 bases are TGTGCCATCGCGGGACTAGCGGGGAATGAGCAGTTCTTC.

This clonotype was detected only a few times. This chain links TRBV20-1 with TRBJ2-3; the D is unclear. Germline CDR1 and CDR2: DFQATT and SNEGSKA (reference sequence). V lost 3 bases, J lost 4 bases, and 14 bases lay in between. This CDR3 has 14 amino acids. CDR3 sequence: CSASARLVPDTQYF. The CDR3 nucleotides are TGCAGTGCTAGCGCCCGCCTAGTACCAGATACGCAGTATTTT.